This T cell receptor beta chain derives from a study of somatic mutations in cytotoxic T cells in rheumatoid arthritis. Looking at the study overall: T-cell populations stained with V beta antibodies were in some cases flow-sorted at nearly 100% purity, including V beta1+ cells that were sequenced for TCRB.

Germline V CDR1 and CDR2: SGHAT, FQNNGV. Trimming removed 5 bases from V and 3 bases from J; junction bases left unmatched: 6. The CDR3 runs to 16 residues. General study points: CD8+ T-cell clonality showed no significant difference between rheumatoid arthritis patients and age-matched healthy controls.

Comment on this clone: Its cognate antigen is unknown.

Repertoires were generated with immunoSEQ multiplex PCR, while TCRdb's copy carries only in-frame clones and drops some. The sample includes about 17,000 clones, about 80% of them seen just once. Once isolated by positive magnetic bead selection, the CD4+ and CD8+ cells had their purity checked by flow cytometry. This sequence originates from an adult with rheumatoid arthritis. Material: CD8+ T cells sorted from blood. The chain carries TRBV11-2 and TRBJ2-2; 10 bases match TRBD2. In DNA, the CDR3 is TGTGCCAGCAGCGGCGGGACTAGCGTGCACACCGGGGAGCTGTTTTTT. Its translation is CASSGGTSVHTGELFF.